Included here is one TCR beta chain sequence, with context. Its target is not known. The data were obtained in a study of long-term antiretroviral therapy in people with HIV. Findings and caveats of the study: Therapy changes, viral resistance and ART adherence were not documented in the available data. Post-ART diversity increased but stayed below transplant donor controls.

The assay used was immunoSEQ (version v3.0), run at survey level. Each sample aimed for roughly 35,000-50,000 sequenced T-cell genomes. Generated by immunoSEQ multiplex PCR, the TCRdb table keeps only in-frame clones and is missing some. The sample carries some 28,000 clones, approximately 85% recorded once. Trimming removed 3 bases from V and 1 base from J, with 7 bases in between. The CDR3 consists of 13 residues. Looked up from germline, CDR1 is SGDLS and CDR2 is YYNGEE. The chain carries TRBV9 and TRBJ1-2, with no clear D. The sample here was unsorted PBMCs, taken 3 years after starting antiretroviral therapy. This receptor was identified in a man aged 35-49 years with HIV. The chain's CDR3 is CASSDGDNYGYTF. CDR3 in DNA: TGTGCCAGCAGCGACGGGGATAACTATGGCTACACCTTC.